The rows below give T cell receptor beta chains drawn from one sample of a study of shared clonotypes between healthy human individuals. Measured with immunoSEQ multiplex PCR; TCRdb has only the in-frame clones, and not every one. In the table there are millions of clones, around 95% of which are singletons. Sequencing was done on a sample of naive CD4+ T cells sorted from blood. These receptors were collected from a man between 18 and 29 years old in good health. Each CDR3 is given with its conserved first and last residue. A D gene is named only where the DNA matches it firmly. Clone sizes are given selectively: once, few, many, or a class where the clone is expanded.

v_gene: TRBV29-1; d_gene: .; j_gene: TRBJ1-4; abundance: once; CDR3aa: CSVQGHKNEKLFF; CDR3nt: TGCAGCGTCCAGGGACATAAGAATGAAAAACTGTTTTTT
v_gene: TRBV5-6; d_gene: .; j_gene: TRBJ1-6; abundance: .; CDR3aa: CASGKRGSSYNSPLHF; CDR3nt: TGTGCCAGCGGAAAAAGAGGGAGCTCCTATAATTCACCCCTCCACTTT
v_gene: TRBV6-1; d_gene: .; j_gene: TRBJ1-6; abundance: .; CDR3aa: CASSVQDYNSPLHF; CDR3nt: TGTGCCAGCAGCGTACAGGACTATAATTCACCCCTCCACTTT
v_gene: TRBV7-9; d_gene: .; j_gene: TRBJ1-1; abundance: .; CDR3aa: CASSNRNWNTEAFF; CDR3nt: TGTGCCAGCAGCAACCGGAACTGGAACACTGAAGCTTTCTTT
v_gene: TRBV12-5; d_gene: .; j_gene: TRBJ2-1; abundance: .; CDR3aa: CASGLESASGEQFF; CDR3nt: TGTGCTAGTGGGCTGGAGAGCGCTAGTGGGGAGCAGTTCTTC
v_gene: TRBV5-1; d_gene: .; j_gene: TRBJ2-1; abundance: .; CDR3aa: CASSRLEVYNEQFF; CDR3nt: TGCGCCAGCAGCCGACTAGAAGTTTATAATGAGCAGTTCTTC
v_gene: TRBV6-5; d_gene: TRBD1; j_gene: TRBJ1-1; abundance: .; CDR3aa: CASSYARTGGNWAFF; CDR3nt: TGTGCCAGCAGTTACGCGAGGACAGGTGGGAATTGGGCTTTCTTT
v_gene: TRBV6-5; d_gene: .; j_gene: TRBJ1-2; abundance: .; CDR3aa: CASSAGRSSNYGYTF; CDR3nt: TGTGCCAGCAGCGCAGGACGGTCTTCTAACTATGGCTACACCTTC
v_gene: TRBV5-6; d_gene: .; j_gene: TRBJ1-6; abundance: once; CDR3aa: CASSLNQSPLHF; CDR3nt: TGTGCCAGCAGCTTGAACCAATCACCCCTCCACTTT
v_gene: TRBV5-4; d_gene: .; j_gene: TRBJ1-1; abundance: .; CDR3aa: CASSEGPLNTEAFF; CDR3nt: TGTGCCAGCAGCGAAGGACCGTTGAACACTGAAGCTTTCTTT
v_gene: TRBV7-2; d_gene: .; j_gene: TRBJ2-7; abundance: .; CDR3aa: CASSLDLSGEQYF; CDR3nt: TGTGCCAGCAGCTTAGACTTGAGCGGCGAGCAGTACTTC
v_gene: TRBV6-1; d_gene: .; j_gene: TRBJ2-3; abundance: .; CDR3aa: CASSPGRTFSDTQYF; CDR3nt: TGTGCCAGCAGCCCAGGTCGGACCTTTTCAGATACGCAGTATTTT
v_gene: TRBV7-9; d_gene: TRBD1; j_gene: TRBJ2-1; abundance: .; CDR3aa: CASSSGQGWVHEQFF; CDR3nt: TGTGCCAGCAGCTCGGGACAGGGATGGGTCCATGAGCAGTTCTTC
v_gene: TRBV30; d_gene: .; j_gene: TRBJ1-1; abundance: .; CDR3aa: CAWMTQKLAALRVEAFF; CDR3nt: TGTGCCTGGATGACCCAAAAACTAGCGGCCCTGAGGGTTGAAGCTTTCTTT
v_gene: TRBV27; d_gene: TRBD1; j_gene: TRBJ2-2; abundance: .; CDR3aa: CASSPRQGGTNTGELFF; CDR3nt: TGTGCCAGCAGCCCACGACAGGGGGGAACGAACACCGGGGAGCTGTTTTTT
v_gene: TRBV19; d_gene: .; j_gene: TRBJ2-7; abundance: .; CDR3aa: CASRRGGQIFAGEQYF; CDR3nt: TGTGCCAGTAGGAGGGGGGGACAGATATTCGCGGGTGAGCAGTACTTC
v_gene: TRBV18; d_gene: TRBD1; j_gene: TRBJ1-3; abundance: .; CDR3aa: CASSPPGQGSGNTIYF; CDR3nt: TGTGCCAGCTCACCTCCCGGACAGGGCTCTGGAAACACCATATATTTT
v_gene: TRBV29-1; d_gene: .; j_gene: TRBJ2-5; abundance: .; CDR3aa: CSASGRNQETQYF; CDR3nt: TGCAGCGCGTCGGGACGGAACCAAGAGACCCAGTACTTC
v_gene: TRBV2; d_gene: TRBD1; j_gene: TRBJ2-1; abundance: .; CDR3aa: CASGGQGGNEQFF; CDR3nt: TGTGCCAGCGGAGGACAGGGGGGGAATGAGCAGTTCTTC
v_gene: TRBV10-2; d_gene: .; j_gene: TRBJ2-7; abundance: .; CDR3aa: CASSENSYEQYF; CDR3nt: TGCGCCAGCAGTGAAAACAGCTACGAGCAGTACTTC
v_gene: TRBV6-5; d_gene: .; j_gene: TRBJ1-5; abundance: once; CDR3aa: CASGGGAIGNQPQHF; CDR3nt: TGTGCCTCAGGCGGGGGGGCGATTGGGAATCAGCCCCAGCATTTT
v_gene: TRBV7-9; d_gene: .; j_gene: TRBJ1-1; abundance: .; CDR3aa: CASSLVGARPNTEAFF; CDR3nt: TGTGCCAGCAGCTTAGTTGGCGCCAGACCGAACACTGAAGCTTTCTTT
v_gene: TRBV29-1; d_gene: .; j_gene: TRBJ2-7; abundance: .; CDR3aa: CSVGNRVYEQYF; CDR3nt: TGCAGCGTTGGAAACAGAGTCTACGAGCAGTACTTC
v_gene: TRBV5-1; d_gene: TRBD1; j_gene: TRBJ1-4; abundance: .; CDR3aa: CASSATGIEKLFF; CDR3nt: TGCGCCAGCAGCGCGACAGGGATTGAAAAACTGTTTTTT
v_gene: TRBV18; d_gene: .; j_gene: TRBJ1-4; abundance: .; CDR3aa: CASSGGEKNEKLFF; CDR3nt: TGTGCCAGCTCGGGGGGAGAGAAAAATGAAAAACTGTTTTTT
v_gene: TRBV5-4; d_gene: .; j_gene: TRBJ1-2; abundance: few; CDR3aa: CASSAGPTTHGYTF; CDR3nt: TGTGCCAGCAGCGCGGGTCCTACCACCCACGGCTACACCTTC
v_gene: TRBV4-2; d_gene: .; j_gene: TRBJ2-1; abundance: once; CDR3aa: CASRDRGEYNEQFF; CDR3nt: TGTGCCAGCAGGGACCGGGGAGAGTACAATGAGCAGTTCTTC
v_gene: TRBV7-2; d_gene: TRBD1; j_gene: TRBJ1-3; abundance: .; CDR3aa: CASSLLGGTGRTSGNTIYF; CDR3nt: TGTGCCAGCAGCCTACTAGGGGGGACAGGGAGAACCTCTGGAAACACCATATATTTT
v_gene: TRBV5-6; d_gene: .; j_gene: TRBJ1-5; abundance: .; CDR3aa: CASSLAQGYSNQPQHF; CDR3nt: TGTGCCAGCAGCTTGGCACAGGGCTATAGCAATCAGCCCCAGCATTTT
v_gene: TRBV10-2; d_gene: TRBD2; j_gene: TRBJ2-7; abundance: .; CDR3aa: CASGTGGVPDEQYF; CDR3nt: TGCGCCAGCGGCACGGGGGGGGTTCCGGACGAGCAGTACTTC
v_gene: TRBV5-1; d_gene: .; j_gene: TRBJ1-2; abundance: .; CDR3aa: CASSLDKGPYGYTF; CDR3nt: TGCGCCAGCAGCTTGGATAAGGGGCCTTATGGCTACACCTTC
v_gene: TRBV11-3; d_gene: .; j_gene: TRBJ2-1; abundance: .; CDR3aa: CASSLGGALGGNEQFF; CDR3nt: TGTGCCAGCAGCTTAGGGGGTGCCCTGGGTGGGAATGAGCAGTTCTTC
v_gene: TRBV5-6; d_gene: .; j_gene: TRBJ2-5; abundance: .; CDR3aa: CASSLLLGYQETQYF; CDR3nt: TGTGCCAGCAGCCTCCTCCTAGGGTACCAAGAGACCCAGTACTTC
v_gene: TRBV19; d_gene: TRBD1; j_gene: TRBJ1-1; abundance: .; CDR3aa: CASSIRKRSPGQLNTEAFF; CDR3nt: TGTGCCAGTAGTATCCGTAAGCGTTCCCCGGGACAGTTGAACACTGAAGCTTTCTTT
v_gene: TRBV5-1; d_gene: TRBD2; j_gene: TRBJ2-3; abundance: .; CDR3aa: CASSFGTSGGSTDTQYF; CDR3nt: TGCGCCAGCAGCTTCGGGACTAGCGGGGGAAGCACAGATACGCAGTATTTT
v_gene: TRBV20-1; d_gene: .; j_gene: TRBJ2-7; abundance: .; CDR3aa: CSARQDREQYF; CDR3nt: TGCAGTGCTAGACAGGACCGCGAGCAGTACTTC
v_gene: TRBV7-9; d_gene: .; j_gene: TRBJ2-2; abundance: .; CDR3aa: CASRRDSGGELFF; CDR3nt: TGTGCCAGCAGGCGGGACAGCGGCGGGGAGCTGTTTTTT
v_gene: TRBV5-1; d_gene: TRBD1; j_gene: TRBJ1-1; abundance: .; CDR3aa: CASSSTDRGNTEAFF; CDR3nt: TGCGCCAGCAGCTCTACCGACAGGGGAAACACTGAAGCTTTCTTT
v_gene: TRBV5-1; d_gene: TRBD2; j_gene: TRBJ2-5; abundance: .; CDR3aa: CASSLGRAGLAVSRDGTQYF; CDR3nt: TGCGCCAGCAGCTTGGGCCGCGCGGGACTAGCGGTATCCCGGGACGGGACCCAGTACTTC
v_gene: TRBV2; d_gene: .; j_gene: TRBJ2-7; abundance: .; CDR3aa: CASVRGRGYEQYF; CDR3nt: TGTGCCAGTGTTAGGGGGAGGGGCTACGAGCAGTACTTC
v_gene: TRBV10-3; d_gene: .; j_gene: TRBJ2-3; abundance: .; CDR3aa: CAISEGGQSPDTQYF; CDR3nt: TGTGCCATCAGTGAGGGGGGTCAGAGCCCAGATACGCAGTATTTT
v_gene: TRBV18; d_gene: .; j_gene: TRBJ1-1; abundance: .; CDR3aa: CASSPERGTEAFF; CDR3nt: TGTGCCAGCTCACCAGAGAGGGGCACTGAAGCTTTCTTT
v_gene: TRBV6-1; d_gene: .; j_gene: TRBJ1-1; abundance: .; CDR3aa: CASSPGVYTEAFF; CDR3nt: TGTGCCAGCAGCCCAGGGGTGTACACTGAAGCTTTCTTT
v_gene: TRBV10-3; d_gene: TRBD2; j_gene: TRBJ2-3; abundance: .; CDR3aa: CASTSGGATDTQYF; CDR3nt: TGTGCCAGCACTAGCGGGGGGGCCACAGATACGCAGTATTTT
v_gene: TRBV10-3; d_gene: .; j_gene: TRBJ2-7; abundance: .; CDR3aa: CAISKTGSLVYEQYF; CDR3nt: TGTGCCATCAGTAAAACAGGGAGTTTAGTCTACGAGCAGTACTTC
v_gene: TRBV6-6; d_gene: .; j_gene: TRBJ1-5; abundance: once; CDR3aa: CASSTPGNQPQHF; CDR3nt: TGTGCCAGCAGTACTCCTGGGAATCAGCCCCAGCATTTT
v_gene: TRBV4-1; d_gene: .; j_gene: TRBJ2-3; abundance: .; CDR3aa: CASSQVFATDTQYF; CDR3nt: TGCGCCAGCAGCCAAGTTTTTGCCACAGATACGCAGTATTTT
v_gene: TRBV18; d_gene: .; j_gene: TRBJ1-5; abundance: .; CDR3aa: CASSPPMGQPQHF; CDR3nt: TGTGCCAGCTCACCACCCATGGGTCAGCCCCAGCATTTT
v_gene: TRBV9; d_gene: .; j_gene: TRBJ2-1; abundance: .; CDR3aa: CASSVGPGTSYNEQFF; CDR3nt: TGTGCCAGCAGCGTAGGACCGGGGACCTCCTACAATGAGCAGTTCTTC
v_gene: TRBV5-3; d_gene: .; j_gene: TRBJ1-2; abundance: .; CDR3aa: CARSSLGPNYGYTF; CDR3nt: TGTGCCAGAAGCTCCCTGGGACCTAACTATGGCTACACCTTC
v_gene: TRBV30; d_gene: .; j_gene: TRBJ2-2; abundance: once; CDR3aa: CAWSVLSHSNGELFF; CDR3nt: TGTGCCTGGAGTGTACTGAGTCACTCTAACGGGGAGCTGTTTTTT
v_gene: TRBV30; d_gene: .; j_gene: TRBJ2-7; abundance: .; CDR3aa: CARGTSLYEQYF; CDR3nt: TGTGCCCGGGGCACTTCTCTCTACGAGCAGTACTTC
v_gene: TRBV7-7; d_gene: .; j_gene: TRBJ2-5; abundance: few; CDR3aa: CASSLVGGAGETQYF; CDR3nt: TGTGCTAGCAGCTTAGTCGGCGGGGCAGGGGAGACCCAGTACTTC
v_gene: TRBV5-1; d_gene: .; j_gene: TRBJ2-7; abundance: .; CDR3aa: CASSLEAGNYEQYF; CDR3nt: TGCGCCAGCAGCTTGGAGGCAGGAAATTACGAGCAGTACTTC
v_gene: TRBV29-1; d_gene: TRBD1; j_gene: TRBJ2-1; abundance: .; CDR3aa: CSVDLTGSDEQFF; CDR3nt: TGCAGCGTTGACTTGACAGGGAGCGATGAGCAGTTCTTC
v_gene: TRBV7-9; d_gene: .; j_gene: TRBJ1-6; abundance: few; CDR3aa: CASSVGHNSPLHF; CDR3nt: TGTGCCAGCAGCGTTGGGCATAATTCACCCCTCCACTTT
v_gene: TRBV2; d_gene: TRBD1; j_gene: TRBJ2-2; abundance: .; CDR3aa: CASHVQGAAGELFF; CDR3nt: TGTGCCAGCCATGTACAGGGGGCTGCCGGGGAGCTGTTTTTT
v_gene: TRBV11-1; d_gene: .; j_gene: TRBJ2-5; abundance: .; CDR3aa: CASRLARGRDGEEETQYF; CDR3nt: TGTGCCAGCAGGTTAGCGAGAGGACGAGACGGGGAAGAAGAGACCCAGTACTTC
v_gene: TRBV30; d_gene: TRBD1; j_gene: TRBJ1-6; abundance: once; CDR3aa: CACRQGTYNSPLHF; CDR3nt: TGTGCCTGTCGACAGGGCACTTATAATTCACCCCTCCACTTT